This note documents a single T cell receptor beta chain sequence. Assay: immunoSEQ multiplex PCR; the TCRdb copy retains only in-frame clones and omits some. The repertoire holds around 260,000 clones, 85% to 95% seen once, with around 0.57% in the top ten. The sample originates from a study of T cell responses to AZD1222 COVID-19 vaccine. The ends lost 5 bases at V and 8 bases at J; junction bases unmatched: 8. Germline CDR1 SEHNR, CDR2 FQNEAQ (reference sequence). The CDR3 extends over 14 amino acids. J is TRBJ1-4 and V is TRBV7-9, with TRBD1 matching over 7 bases. The source was peripheral blood, collected on day 0 of AZD1222 vaccination. This TCR derives from an adult in good health. For the CDR3, the DNA is TGTGCCAGCAGCACGGACAGGCGGACCGAAAAACTGTTTTTT. Protein: CASSTDRRTEKLFF.